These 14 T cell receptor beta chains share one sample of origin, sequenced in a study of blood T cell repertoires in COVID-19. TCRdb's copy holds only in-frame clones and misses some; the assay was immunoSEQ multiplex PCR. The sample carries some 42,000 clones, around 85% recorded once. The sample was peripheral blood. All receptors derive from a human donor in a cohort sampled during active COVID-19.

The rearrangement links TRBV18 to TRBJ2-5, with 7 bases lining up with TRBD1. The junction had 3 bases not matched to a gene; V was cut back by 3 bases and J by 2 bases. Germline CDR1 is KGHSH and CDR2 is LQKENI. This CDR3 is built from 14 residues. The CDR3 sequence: CASSPGTEQETQYF. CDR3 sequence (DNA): TGTGCCAGCTCACCTGGGACAGAACAAGAGACCCAGTACTTC. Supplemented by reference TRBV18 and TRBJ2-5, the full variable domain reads NAGVMQNPRHLVRRRGQEARLRCSPMKGHSHVYWYRQLPEEGLKFMVYLQKENIIDESGMPKERFSAEFPKEGPSILRIQQVVRGDSAAYFCASSPGTEQETQYFGPGTRLLVL.

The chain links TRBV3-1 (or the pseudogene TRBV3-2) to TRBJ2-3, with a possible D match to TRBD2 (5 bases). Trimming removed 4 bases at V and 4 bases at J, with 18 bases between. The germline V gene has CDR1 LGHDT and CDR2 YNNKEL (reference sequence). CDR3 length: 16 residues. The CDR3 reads CASSLIAGIGADTQYF. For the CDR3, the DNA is TGTGCCAGCAGCCTAATCGCGGGCATTGGGGCAGATACGCAGTATTTT.

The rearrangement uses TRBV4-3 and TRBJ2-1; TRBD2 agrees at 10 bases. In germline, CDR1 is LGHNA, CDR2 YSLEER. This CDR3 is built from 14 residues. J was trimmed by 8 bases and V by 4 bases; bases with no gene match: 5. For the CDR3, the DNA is TGCGCCAGCAGCCGAGCGGGGGGGCCGGATGAGCAGTTCTTC. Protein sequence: CASSRAGGPDEQFF.

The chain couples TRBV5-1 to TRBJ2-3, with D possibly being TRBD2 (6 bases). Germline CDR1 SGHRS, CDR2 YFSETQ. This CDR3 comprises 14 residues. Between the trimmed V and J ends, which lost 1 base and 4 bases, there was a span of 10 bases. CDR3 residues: CASSLLGEADTQYF. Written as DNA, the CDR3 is TGCGCCAGCAGCTTGCTGGGGGAGGCAGATACGCAGTATTTT.

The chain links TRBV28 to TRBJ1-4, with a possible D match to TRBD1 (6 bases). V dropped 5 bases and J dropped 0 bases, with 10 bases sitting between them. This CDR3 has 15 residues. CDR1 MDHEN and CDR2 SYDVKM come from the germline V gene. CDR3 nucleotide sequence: TGTGCCAGCAGTCCCGGACAGTCAACTAATGAAAAACTGTTTTTT. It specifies CASSPGQSTNEKLFF.

The CDR3 loop reads CASSSSGTHNTGELFF. The CDR3 DNA reads as TGTGCCAGCAGCTCGAGCGGGACACACAACACCGGGGAGCTGTTTTTT. The genes are TRBV11-1 and TRBJ2-2; possibly TRBD2 for D (7 bases). CDR1 SGHAT and CDR2 FQDESV come from the germline V gene (reference sequence). With 4 bases removed from V and 2 bases from J, the gap between germline ends came to 14 bases. This CDR3 is built from 16 residues.

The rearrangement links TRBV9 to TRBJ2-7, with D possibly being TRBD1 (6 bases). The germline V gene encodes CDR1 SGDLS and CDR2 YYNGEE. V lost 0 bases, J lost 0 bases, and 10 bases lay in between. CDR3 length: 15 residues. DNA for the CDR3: TGTGCCAGCAGCGTAGACCTGGACAGCTCCTACGAGCAGTACTTC. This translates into CASSVDLDSSYEQYF.

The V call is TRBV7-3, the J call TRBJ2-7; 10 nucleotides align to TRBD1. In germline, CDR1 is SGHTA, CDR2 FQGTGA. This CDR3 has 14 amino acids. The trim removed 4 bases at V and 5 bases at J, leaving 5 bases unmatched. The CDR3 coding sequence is TGTGCCAGCAGCTCCGGGACAGGGGCCCACGAGCAGTACTTC. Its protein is CASSSGTGAHEQYF.

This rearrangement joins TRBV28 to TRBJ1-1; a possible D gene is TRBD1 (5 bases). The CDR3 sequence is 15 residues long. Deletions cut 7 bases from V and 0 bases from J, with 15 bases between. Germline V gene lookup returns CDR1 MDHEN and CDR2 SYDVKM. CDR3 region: CASTGQGLMNTEAFF. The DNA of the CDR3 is TGTGCCAGCACCGGGCAGGGTCTAATGAACACTGAAGCTTTCTTT. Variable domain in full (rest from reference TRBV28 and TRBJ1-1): DVKVTQSSRYLVKRTGEKVFLECVQDMDHENMFWYRQDPGLGLRLIYFSYDVKMKEKGDIPEGYSVSREKKERFSLILESASTNQTSMYLCASTGQGLMNTEAFFGQGTRLTVV.

CDR3 sequence reads: CASRETGGSGNTIYF. CDR3 DNA sequence: TGTGCCAGCAGGGAGACAGGGGGCTCTGGAAACACCATATATTTT. The V call is TRBV5-6, the J call TRBJ1-3, with TRBD1 matching 9 bases. This CDR3 region has 15 residues. CDR1 is SGHDT, CDR2 YYEEEE, per germline. The ends lost 5 bases at V and 0 bases at J; junction bases unmatched: 3.

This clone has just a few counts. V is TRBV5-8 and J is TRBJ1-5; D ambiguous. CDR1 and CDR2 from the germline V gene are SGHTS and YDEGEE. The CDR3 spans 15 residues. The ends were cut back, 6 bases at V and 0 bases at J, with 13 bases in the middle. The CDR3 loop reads CASNPSGDSNQPQHF. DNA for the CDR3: TGTGCCAGCAACCCCAGCGGCGATAGCAATCAGCCCCAGCATTTT. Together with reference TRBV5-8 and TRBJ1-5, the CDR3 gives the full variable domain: EAGVTQSPTHLIKTRGQQATLRCSPISGHTSVYWYQQALGLGLQFLLWYDEGEERNRGNFPPRFSGRQFPNYSSELNVNALELEDSALYLCASNPSGDSNQPQHFGDGTRLSIL.

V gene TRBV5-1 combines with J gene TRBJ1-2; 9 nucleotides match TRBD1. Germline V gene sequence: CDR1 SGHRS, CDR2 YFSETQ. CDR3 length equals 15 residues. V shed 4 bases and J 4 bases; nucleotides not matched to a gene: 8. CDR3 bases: TGCGCCAGCAGCGAAGGGACAGGGAGGGGCTATGGCTACACCTTC. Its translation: CASSEGTGRGYGYTF.

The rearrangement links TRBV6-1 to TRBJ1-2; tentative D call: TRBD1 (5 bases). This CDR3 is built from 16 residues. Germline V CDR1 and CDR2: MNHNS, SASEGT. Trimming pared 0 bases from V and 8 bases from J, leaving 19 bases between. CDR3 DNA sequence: TGTGCCAGCAGTGAAGCGGGGCCCAGGGAGGCGAGGGGCTACACCTTC. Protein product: CASSEAGPREARGYTF.

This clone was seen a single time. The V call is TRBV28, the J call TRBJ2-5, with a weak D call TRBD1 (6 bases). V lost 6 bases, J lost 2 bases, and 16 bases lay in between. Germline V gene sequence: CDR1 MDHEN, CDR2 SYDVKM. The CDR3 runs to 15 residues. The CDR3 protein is CASSSLGTPQETQYF. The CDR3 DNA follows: TGTGCCAGCAGCTCTCTCGGGACACCGCAAGAGACCCAGTACTTC.